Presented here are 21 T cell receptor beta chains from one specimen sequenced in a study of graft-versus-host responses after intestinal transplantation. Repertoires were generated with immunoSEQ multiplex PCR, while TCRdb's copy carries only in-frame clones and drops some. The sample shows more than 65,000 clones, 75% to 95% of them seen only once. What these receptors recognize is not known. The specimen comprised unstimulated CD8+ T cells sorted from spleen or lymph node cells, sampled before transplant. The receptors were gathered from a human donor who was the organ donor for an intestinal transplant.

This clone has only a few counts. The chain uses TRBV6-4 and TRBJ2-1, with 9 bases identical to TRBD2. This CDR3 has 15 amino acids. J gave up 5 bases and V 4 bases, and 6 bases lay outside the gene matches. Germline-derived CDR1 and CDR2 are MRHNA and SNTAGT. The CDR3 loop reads CASSVGSGGDNEQFF. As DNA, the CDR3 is TGTGCCAGCAGTGTTGGTAGCGGGGGTGACAATGAGCAGTTCTTC.

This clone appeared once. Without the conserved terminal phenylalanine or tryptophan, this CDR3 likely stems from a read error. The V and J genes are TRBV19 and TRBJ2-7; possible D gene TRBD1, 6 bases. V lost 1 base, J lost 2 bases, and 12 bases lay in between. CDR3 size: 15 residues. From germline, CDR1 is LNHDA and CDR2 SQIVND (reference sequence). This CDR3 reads CASSIGGGFPYEQYL. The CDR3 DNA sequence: TGTGCCAGTAGTATAGGTGGGGGCTTTCCCTACGAGCAGTACCTC.

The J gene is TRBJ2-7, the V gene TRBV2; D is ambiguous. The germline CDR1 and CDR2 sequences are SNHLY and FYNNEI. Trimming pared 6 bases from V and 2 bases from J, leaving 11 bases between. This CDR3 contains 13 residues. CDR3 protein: CASRGSSTYEQYF. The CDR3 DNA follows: TGTGCCAGCAGGGGTAGCTCGACCTACGAGCAGTACTTC. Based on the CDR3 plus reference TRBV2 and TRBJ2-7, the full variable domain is EPEVTQTPSHQVTQMGQEVILRCVPISNHLYFYWYRQILGQKVEFLVSFYNNEISEKSEIFDDQFSVERPDGSNFTLKIRSTKLEDSAMYFCASRGSSTYEQYFGPGTRLTVT.

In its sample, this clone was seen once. The DNA for the CDR3 is TGCGCCAGCAGTCAAATCGATGCCCAGGATTACAATGAGCAGTTCTTC. Its translation is CASSQIDAQDYNEQFF. This chain links TRBV23-1 with TRBJ2-1; D uncertain. TRBV23-1 counts as an open reading frame of uncertain function. V was pared by 2 bases and J by 4 bases, with 15 bases between. This CDR3 is 16 amino acids long.

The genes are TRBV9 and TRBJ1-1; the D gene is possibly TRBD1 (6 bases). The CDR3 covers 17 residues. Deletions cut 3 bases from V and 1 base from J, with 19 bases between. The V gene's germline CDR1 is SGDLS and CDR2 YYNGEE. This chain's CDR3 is CASSGPRGVKGNTEAFF. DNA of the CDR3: TGTGCCAGCAGCGGCCCCAGGGGCGTCAAGGGGAACACTGAAGCTTTCTTT.

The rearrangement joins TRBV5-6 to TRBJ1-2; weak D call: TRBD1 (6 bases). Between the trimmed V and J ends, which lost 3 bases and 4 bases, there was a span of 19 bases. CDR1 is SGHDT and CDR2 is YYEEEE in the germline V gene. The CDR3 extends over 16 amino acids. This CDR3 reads CASSSNDNRDGYGYTF. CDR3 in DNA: TGTGCCAGCAGCTCGAACGATAACAGGGATGGCTATGGCTACACCTTC.

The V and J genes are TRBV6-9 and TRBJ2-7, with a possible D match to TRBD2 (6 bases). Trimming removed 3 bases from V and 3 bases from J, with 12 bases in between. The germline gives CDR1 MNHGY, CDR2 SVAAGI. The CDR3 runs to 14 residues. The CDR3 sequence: CASSYGAGHYEQYF. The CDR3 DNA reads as TGTGCCAGCAGTTACGGGGCGGGGCACTACGAGCAGTACTTC.

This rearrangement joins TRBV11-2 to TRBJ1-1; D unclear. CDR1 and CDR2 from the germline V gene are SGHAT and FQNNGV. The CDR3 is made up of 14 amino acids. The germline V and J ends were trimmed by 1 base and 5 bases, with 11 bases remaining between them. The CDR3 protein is CASSLVAGETEAFF. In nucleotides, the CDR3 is TGTGCCAGCAGCTTAGTCGCGGGTGAGACTGAAGCTTTCTTT.

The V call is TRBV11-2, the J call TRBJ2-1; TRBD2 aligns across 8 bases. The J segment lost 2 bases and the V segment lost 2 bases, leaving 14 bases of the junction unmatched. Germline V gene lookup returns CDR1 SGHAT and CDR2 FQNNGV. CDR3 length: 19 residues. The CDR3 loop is CASSLFPQKGGRTYNEQFF. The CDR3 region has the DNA TGTGCCAGCAGCTTATTTCCCCAAAAGGGCGGGAGGACCTACAATGAGCAGTTCTTC.

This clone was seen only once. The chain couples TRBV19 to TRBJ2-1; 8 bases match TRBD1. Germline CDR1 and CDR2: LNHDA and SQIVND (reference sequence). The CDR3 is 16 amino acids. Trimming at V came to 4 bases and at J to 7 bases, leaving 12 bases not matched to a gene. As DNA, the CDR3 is TGTGCCAGTAGTACCTGGACAGGGTATGTGAGGAATGAGCAGTTCTTC. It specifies CASSTWTGYVRNEQFF.

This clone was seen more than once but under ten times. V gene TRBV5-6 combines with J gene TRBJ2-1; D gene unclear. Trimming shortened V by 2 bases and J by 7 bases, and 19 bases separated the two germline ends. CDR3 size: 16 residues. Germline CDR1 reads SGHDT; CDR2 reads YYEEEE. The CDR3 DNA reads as TGTGCCAGCAGCTTTAATAGTTTTAAGGTCGGGAATGAGCAGTTCTTC. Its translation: CASSFNSFKVGNEQFF.

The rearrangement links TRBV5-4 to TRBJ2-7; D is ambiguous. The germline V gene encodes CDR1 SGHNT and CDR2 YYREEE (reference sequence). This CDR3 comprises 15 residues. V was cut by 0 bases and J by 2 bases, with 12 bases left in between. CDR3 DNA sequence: TGTGCCAGCAGCTTGGGACCGGTGAACCCCTACGAGCAGTACTTC. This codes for CASSLGPVNPYEQYF.

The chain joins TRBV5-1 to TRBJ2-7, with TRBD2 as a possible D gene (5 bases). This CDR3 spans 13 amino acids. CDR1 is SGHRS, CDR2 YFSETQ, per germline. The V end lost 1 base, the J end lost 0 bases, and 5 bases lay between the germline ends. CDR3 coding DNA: TGCGCCAGCAGCTTGCGGGGCTCCTACGAGCAGTACTTC. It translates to CASSLRGSYEQYF.

CDR3 loop: CASSQLLRRAGAYNEQFF. CDR3 DNA sequence: TGCGCCAGCAGCCAACTCCTGAGAAGAGCGGGAGCTTACAATGAGCAGTTCTTC. The rearrangement links TRBV4-1 to TRBJ2-1, with 8 bases fitting TRBD2. In germline, CDR1 is MGHRA, CDR2 YSYEKL. V lost 2 bases and J lost 4; bases outside the gene matches: 13. CDR3 size: 18 residues.

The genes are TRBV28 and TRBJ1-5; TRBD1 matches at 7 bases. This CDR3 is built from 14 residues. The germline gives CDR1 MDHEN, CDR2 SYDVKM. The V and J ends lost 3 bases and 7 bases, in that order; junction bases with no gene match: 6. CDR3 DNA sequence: TGTGCCAGCAGTTTTGGAGGGGGCGAGCAGCCCCAGCATTTT. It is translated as CASSFGGGEQPQHF.

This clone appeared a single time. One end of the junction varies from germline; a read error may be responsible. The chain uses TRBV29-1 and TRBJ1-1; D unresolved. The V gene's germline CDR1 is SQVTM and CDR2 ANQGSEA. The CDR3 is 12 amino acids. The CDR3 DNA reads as TGCAGCGTTCAAGAAGGGAACACTGAAGCTTTCTTT. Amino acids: CSVQEGNTEAFF.

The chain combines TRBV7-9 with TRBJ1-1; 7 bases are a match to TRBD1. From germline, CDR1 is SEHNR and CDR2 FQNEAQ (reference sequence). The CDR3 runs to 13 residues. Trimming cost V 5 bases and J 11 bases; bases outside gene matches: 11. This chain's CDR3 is CASSNGTAKLAFF. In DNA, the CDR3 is TGTGCCAGCAGCAACGGGACAGCCAAGTTGGCTTTCTTT.

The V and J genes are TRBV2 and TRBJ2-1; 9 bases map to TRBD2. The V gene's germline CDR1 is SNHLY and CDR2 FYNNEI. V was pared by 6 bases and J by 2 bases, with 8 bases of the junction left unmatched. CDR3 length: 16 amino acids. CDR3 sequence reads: CASRARSSGAYNEQFF. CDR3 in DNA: TGTGCCAGCAGGGCACGGTCTAGCGGGGCCTACAATGAGCAGTTCTTC. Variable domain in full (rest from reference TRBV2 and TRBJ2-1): EPEVTQTPSHQVTQMGQEVILRCVPISNHLYFYWYRQILGQKVEFLVSFYNNEISEKSEIFDDQFSVERPDGSNFTLKIRSTKLEDSAMYFCASRARSSGAYNEQFFGPGTRLTVL.

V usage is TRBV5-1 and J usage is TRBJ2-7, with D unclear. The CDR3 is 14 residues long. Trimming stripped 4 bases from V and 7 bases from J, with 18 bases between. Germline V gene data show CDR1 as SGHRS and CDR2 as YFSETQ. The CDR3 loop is CASSERAHALEQYF. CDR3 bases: TGCGCCAGCAGCGAACGGGCGCACGCCTTGGAGCAGTACTTC.

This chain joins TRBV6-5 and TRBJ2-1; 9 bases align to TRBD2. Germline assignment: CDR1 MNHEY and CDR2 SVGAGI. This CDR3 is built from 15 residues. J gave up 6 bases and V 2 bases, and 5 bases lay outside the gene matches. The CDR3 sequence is CASSYGAGGPNEQFF. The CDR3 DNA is TGTGCCAGCAGTTACGGTGCGGGAGGGCCCAATGAGCAGTTCTTC.

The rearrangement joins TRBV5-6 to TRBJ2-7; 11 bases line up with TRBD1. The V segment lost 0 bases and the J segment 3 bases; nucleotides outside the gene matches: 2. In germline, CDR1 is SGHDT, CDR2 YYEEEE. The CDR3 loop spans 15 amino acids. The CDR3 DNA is TGTGCCAGCAGCTTGGCCGGGACAGGGGGCTACGAGCAGTACTTC. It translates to CASSLAGTGGYEQYF.